Shown below are 27 T cell receptor beta chains from a single sample sequenced in a study of cytomegalovirus exposure and HLA in healthy donors. Primers for the PCR totalled 60 Vbeta and 13 Jbeta. Profiled with immunoSEQ multiplex PCR; TCRdb holds only in-frame clones, not every one. The sample includes 150,000 to 200,000 clones, 79% seen only once; the top ten take approximately 1.5%. The source material was PBMCs. The receptors were sampled from a girl between 10 and 17 years old in good health and CMV-seropositive.

The chain is built from TRBV7-2 and TRBJ2-2, with D tentatively TRBD2 (6 bases). The length of the CDR3 is 15 residues. The germline V and J ends were trimmed by 2 bases and 4 bases, with 11 bases remaining between them. Germline CDR1 is SGHTA and CDR2 is FQGNSA. The CDR3 loop reads CASSLRLDGTGELFF. CDR3 nucleotides: TGTGCCAGCAGCTTACGACTAGATGGCACCGGGGAGCTGTTTTTT.

The chain uses TRBV4-3 and TRBJ2-2, with a possible D match to TRBD1 (6 bases). This CDR3 region has 14 residues. Germline-derived CDR1 and CDR2 are LGHNA and YSLEER. Trimming took off 0 bases at V and 7 bases at J, with 9 bases between the two ends. CDR3 nucleotide sequence: TGCGCCAGCAGCCAAGAAGAGGGGGTCGGGGAGCTGTTTTTT. Protein product: CASSQEEGVGELFF.

The chain couples TRBV9 to TRBJ2-1; a weak D match, TRBD2 (6 bases). V gave up 4 bases and J gave up 2 bases, with 10 bases separating them. Germline loops: CDR1 SGDLS, CDR2 YYNGEE. This CDR3 has 14 residues. The DNA for the CDR3 is TGTGCCAGCAGCACCGGGGGAGCCTACAATGAGCAGTTCTTC. Translated, it gives CASSTGGAYNEQFF.

Here the CDR3 reads CASSPDRGETQYF. The DNA of the CDR3 is TGCGCCAGCAGCCCAGACAGGGGCGAGACCCAGTACTTC. The chain couples TRBV5-1 to TRBJ2-5; 8 bases are a match to TRBD1. Germline CDR1 is SGHRS and CDR2 is YFSETQ. The CDR3 spans 13 residues. The V and J ends lost 4 bases and 5 bases, in that order; junction bases with no gene match: 4.

The chain has TRBV4-3 and TRBJ1-4; D remains ambiguous. Trimming left V 1 base short and J 3 bases short, with 12 bases between. The germline V gene encodes CDR1 LGHNA and CDR2 YSLEER. The CDR3 is made up of 16 amino acids. CDR3 protein: CASSQGVGGPNEKLFF. Here the CDR3 DNA reads TGCGCCAGCAGCCAAGGAGTGGGAGGCCCTAATGAAAAACTGTTTTTT.

The chain couples TRBV29-1 to TRBJ1-2; 9 bases match TRBD1. The trim removed 4 bases at V and 4 bases at J, leaving 7 bases unmatched. This CDR3 region has 14 residues. CDR1 is SQVTM, CDR2 ANQGSEA, per germline. Written as DNA, the CDR3 is TGCAGCGTTGTTACGACAGGGGGTGCCTATGGCTACACCTTC. Translating gives CSVVTTGGAYGYTF.

The J gene is TRBJ2-2, the V gene TRBV9, with 7 bases aligning to TRBD2. The ends lost 4 bases at V and 1 base at J; junction bases unmatched: 7. The length of the CDR3 is 16 residues. Per the germline V gene, CDR1 is SGDLS and CDR2 is YYNGEE. The CDR3 nucleotides are TGTGCCAGCAGCCCCTCGGGCGGGAGGAACACCGGGGAGCTGTTTTTT. It translates to CASSPSGGRNTGELFF.

This clone showed up just a few times. The chain has TRBV10-3 and TRBJ2-3; tentative D call: TRBD1 (6 bases). Germline V gives CDR1 ENHRY, CDR2 SYGVKD. The CDR3 totals 12 residues. Trimming stripped 5 bases from V and 9 bases from J, with 12 bases between. The CDR3 region has the DNA TGTGCCATCAGTACACAGGGTAACACGCAGTATTTT. Amino acids: CAISTQGNTQYF.

The chain has TRBV7-9 and TRBJ2-1; 8 positions agree with TRBD2. In germline, CDR1 is SEHNR, CDR2 FQNEAQ (reference sequence). This CDR3 comprises 11 residues. CDR3 nucleotide sequence: TGTGCGAGCGGGGGCTTAGAAGAGCAGTTCTTC. Encoded protein: CASGGLEEQFF.

The CDR3 sequence: CASSLGVDRDSRQPQHF. CDR3 bases: TGTGCCAGCAGCTTAGGGGTCGACAGAGATTCAAGACAGCCCCAGCATTTT. The chain recombines TRBV7-2 with TRBJ1-5; tentatively, D is TRBD1 (5 bases). This CDR3 has 17 residues. V was clipped by 1 base and J by 7 bases, with 20 bases between them. Germline V CDR1 and CDR2: SGHTA, FQGNSA.

This clone has more than one count but fewer than ten. CDR3 nucleotide sequence: TGTGCCTGGAGTAACCTTGTGGGGGCCCAAGAGACCCAGTACTTC. This codes for CAWSNLVGAQETQYF. The V gene is TRBV30, the J gene TRBJ2-5; possible D gene TRBD1, 6 bases. Trimming left V 2 bases short and J 1 base short, with 14 bases between. CDR3 length equals 15 residues. Germline V gene data show CDR1 as GTSNPN and CDR2 as SVGIG (reference sequence).

Turning to this clone: At one end the junction does not follow the germline gene, possibly because of a read error. V is TRBV2 and J is TRBJ2-7, with TRBD2 matching over 13 bases. The CDR3 spans 15 residues. The V gene's germline CDR1 is SNHLY and CDR2 FYNNEI. The CDR3 sequence: CASSEDRGTSGAPNF. In DNA form, the CDR3 reads TGTGCCAGCAGTGAAGATCGGGGGACTAGCGGGGCCCCAAACTTC.

This clone appeared a few times. The rearrangement uses TRBV2 and TRBJ1-2, with 10 bases lining up with TRBD1. With 7 bases clipped from V and 8 bases from J, the junction kept 10 bases outside the gene matches. In germline, CDR1 is SNHLY, CDR2 FYNNEI. The CDR3 totals 14 residues. This CDR3 is CASTGTGVWQGYTF. In DNA form, the CDR3 reads TGTGCCAGCACTGGGACAGGGGTTTGGCAGGGCTACACCTTC.

This clone was counted once. The rearrangement uses TRBV7-9 and TRBJ2-2; the match to TRBD2 covers 7 bases. V lost 1 base and J lost 4; bases outside the gene matches: 9. Germline CDR1 and CDR2: SEHNR and FQNEAQ (reference sequence). The CDR3 is 17 residues long. CDR3 sequence: CASSLVAGVLSTGELFF. The CDR3 nucleotides are TGTGCCAGCAGCTTAGTGGCGGGGGTCTTGAGCACCGGGGAGCTGTTTTTT.

The rearrangement joins TRBV11-2 to TRBJ2-1; TRBD2 agrees at 7 bases. The CDR3 consists of 16 residues. V lost 2 bases to trimming and J lost 7 bases; unmatched junction nucleotides: 11. Germline loops: CDR1 SGHAT, CDR2 FQNNGV. CDR3 amino acids: CASSLILGGGGNEQFF. The CDR3 DNA follows: TGTGCCAGCAGCTTAATATTGGGGGGGGGAGGAAATGAGCAGTTCTTC.

The DNA for the CDR3 is TGTGCCAGCAGTGACGACTATACATATACGCAGTATTTT. Its protein is CASSDDYTYTQYF. J is TRBJ2-3 and V is TRBV27; TRBD2 might be the D (5 bases). V lost 5 bases and J lost 7, with 13 bases in between. The CDR3 contains 13 residues. Per germline, CDR1 MNHEY and CDR2 SMNVEV (reference sequence).

The chain joins TRBV13 to TRBJ1-3, with 7 bases aligning to TRBD1. The CDR3 runs 16 residues. With 2 bases clipped from V and 2 bases from J, the junction kept 6 bases outside the gene matches. CDR1 and CDR2 from the germline V gene are PRHDT and FYEKMQ (reference sequence). The CDR3 sequence: CASSLTRTGAGNTIYF. The CDR3 nucleotides are TGTGCCAGCAGCTTAACTCGTACAGGGGCTGGAAACACCATATATTTT.

The CDR3 here is CASSSSPGVLEQYF. The CDR3 DNA reads TGTGCCAGCAGCTCTTCACCAGGGGTTTTGGAGCAGTACTTC. This chain uses TRBV16 with TRBJ2-7; D might be TRBD1 (6 bases). Germline loops: CDR1 KGHSY, CDR2 FQNENV. Trimming pared 5 bases from V and 7 bases from J, leaving 18 bases between. The CDR3 has 14 residues. The variable domain in full, completed from reference TRBV16 and TRBJ2-7, reads GEEVAQTPKHLVRGEGQKAKLYCAPIKGHSYVFWYQQVLKNEFKFLISFQNENVFDETGMPKERFSAKCLPNSPCSLEIQATKLEDSAVYFCASSSSPGVLEQYFGPGTRLTVT.

This chain links TRBV6-1 with TRBJ1-1; D is ambiguous. CDR1 is MNHNS, CDR2 SASEGT, per germline. The germline V and J ends were trimmed by 5 bases and 2 bases, with 9 bases remaining between them. CDR3 length equals 13 residues. CDR3 in amino acids: CASSLPRNTEAFF. CDR3 in DNA: TGTGCCAGCAGTTTACCGAGAAACACTGAAGCTTTCTTT.

This chain joins TRBV2 and TRBJ2-7; D may be TRBD2 (6 bases). The CDR3 spans 15 residues. Germline CDR1 and CDR2: SNHLY and FYNNEI. The V end lost 3 bases, the J end lost 2 bases, and 14 bases lay between the germline ends. This CDR3 is CASSERGSNPYEQYF. DNA of the CDR3: TGTGCCAGCAGTGAGCGGGGCAGCAACCCCTACGAGCAGTACTTC.

The chain uses TRBV14 and TRBJ2-3, with TRBD1 identical over 11 bases. V lost 1 base to trimming and J lost 1 base; unmatched junction nucleotides: 1. Germline V CDR1 and CDR2: SGHDN, FVKESK. The CDR3 has 16 amino acids. CDR3 region: CASSQGTGGRTDTQYF. The CDR3 nucleotides are TGTGCCAGCAGCCAAGGGACAGGGGGCCGCACAGATACGCAGTATTTT.

The V gene is TRBV15, the J gene TRBJ2-2, with 7 nucleotides matching TRBD1. The CDR3 totals 17 residues. Per germline, CDR1 LNHNV and CDR2 YYDKDF (reference sequence). J gave up 1 base and V 2 bases, and 7 bases lay outside the gene matches. CDR3 DNA: TGTGCCACCAGCAGACTTAAGGACAGGAAGAACACCGGGGAGCTGTTTTTT. Encoded protein: CATSRLKDRKNTGELFF.

The chain links TRBV29-1 to TRBJ1-2; TRBD1 matches at 7 bases. The CDR3 runs 13 residues. Germline values: CDR1 SQVTM, CDR2 ANQGSEA. V lost 4 bases to trimming and J lost 6 bases; unmatched junction nucleotides: 8. CDR3 nucleotide sequence: TGCAGCGTTGGGGACAGAAGGGAAAATGGCTACACCTTC. This codes for CSVGDRRENGYTF.

This clone has only one observation. V and J are TRBV4-2 and TRBJ1-2; 8 bases are a match to TRBD1. V shed 3 bases, J shed 2 bases, and the junction held 5 bases outside the gene matches. CDR1 and CDR2 from the germline V gene are LGHNA and YNFKEQ. The length of the CDR3 is 15 residues. The CDR3 protein is CASSQLDRENYGYTF. The CDR3 bases are TGTGCCAGCAGCCAGTTGGACAGGGAGAACTATGGCTACACCTTC.

This chain uses TRBV7-2 with TRBJ2-5, with D perhaps TRBD2 (7 bases). Germline V gives CDR1 SGHTA, CDR2 FQGNSA. This CDR3 is 15 amino acids long. Trimming removed 3 bases at V and 5 bases at J, with 16 bases between. CDR3 bases: TGTGCCAGCAGCTTCGCGGGGGCGCCAGGGGAGACCCAGTACTTC. It codes for CASSFAGAPGETQYF.

The chain has TRBV10-1 and TRBJ1-1, with 10 bases lining up with TRBD1. Trimming took 5 bases from V and 4 from J; bases not matched to a gene: 7. The CDR3 has 15 amino acids. CDR1 and CDR2 (germline): WNHNN, SYGVQD (reference sequence). CDR3 protein: CASSSDRGLGTEAFF. The CDR3 coding sequence is TGCGCCAGCAGTTCTGACAGGGGGCTTGGCACTGAAGCTTTCTTT.

The chain uses TRBV5-4 and TRBJ2-2; tentative D call: TRBD1 (5 bases). Deletions cut 4 bases from V and 4 bases from J, with 11 bases between. The CDR3 is 14 residues long. The germline CDR1 and CDR2 sequences are SGHNT and YYREEE (reference sequence). For the CDR3, the DNA is TGTGCCAGCAGCCTCCCTGACAGCACCGGGGAGCTGTTTTTT. Translation: CASSLPDSTGELFF.